The 6 T cell receptor beta chains below all came from one sample that was sequenced in a study of regulatory T cells in long-lasting Graves disease. Indicated time point: persistent/refractory GD, antithyroid drugs over 5 years with positive TRAb. Extracted RNA from PBMCs served as the source of the TCR library. Relying on iRepertoire HTBI primers and Arm-PCR of CDR3 regions, the team built TCR beta libraries. TCRdb itself ran the multiplex PCR reads through MiXCR, one entry per CDR3 protein. The table includes 300,000 to 350,000 distinct CDR3 sequences, around a fifth detected once. The sample was peripheral blood mononuclear cells (PBMCs), taken when the disease was refractory, from a patient treated with antithyroid drugs. The receptors come from a female donor with Graves disease.

This clonotype has at least ten counts. The chain joins TRBV20-1 to TRBJ1-2, with TRBD1 identical over 10 bases. This CDR3 contains 12 residues. Trimming removed 5 bases from V and 4 bases from J; junction bases left unmatched: 1. Germline lookup yields CDR1 DFQATT and CDR2 SNEGSKA (reference sequence). DNA for the CDR3: TGCAGTGCTCGGACAGGGGGCTATGGCTACACCTTC. Protein product: CSARTGGYGYTF.

This clonotype was found many times. The rearrangement uses TRBV28 and TRBJ2-7; 7 bases fit TRBD1. Germline lookup yields CDR1 MDHEN and CDR2 SYDVKM. J was trimmed by 1 base and V by 4 bases; bases with no gene match: 7. The CDR3 loop spans 15 amino acids. This CDR3 is CASSSDRVFSYEQYF. CDR3 DNA sequence: TGTGCCAGCAGTTCCGACAGGGTATTTTCCTACGAGCAGTACTTC.

This clonotype has at least ten counts. V and J are TRBV9 and TRBJ2-7, with TRBD1 matching 11 bases. V was pared by 0 bases and J by 2 bases, with 1 base of the junction left unmatched. Germline V CDR1 and CDR2: SGDLS, YYNGEE. The CDR3 totals 15 residues. This chain's CDR3 is CASSVEGQGAYEQYF. The CDR3 nucleotides read TGTGCCAGCAGCGTAGAGGGACAGGGGGCCTACGAGCAGTACTTC.

This clonotype showed up just a few times. It may be a read error: a sequence one base away is much more abundant. The V call is TRBV6-1, the J call TRBJ1-1, with no clear D. V shed 4 bases and J shed 1 base, with 7 bases lying between them. CDR3 length: 13 residues. Germline values: CDR1 MNHNS, CDR2 SASEGT. CDR3 in amino acids: CASSAPGNTEAFF. The DNA of the CDR3 is TGTGCCAGCAGTGCCCCCGGGAACACTGAAGCTTTCTTT.

The rearrangement uses TRBV5-4 and TRBJ1-4; TRBD1 matches 11 bases. This CDR3 is 15 amino acids long. Germline V gene sequence: CDR1 SGHNT, CDR2 YYREEE (reference sequence). The V segment lost 0 bases and the J segment 12 bases; nucleotides outside the gene matches: 7. DNA for the CDR3: TGTGCCAGCAGCTTGGTGGGACAGGGGGAAGAAGAACTGTTTTTT. It specifies CASSLVGQGEEELFF.

This clonotype was observed at least ten times. The chain links TRBV20-1 to TRBJ2-5; the match to TRBD2 covers 8 bases. CDR3 size: 15 residues. V lost 3 bases, J lost 5 bases, and 11 bases stayed unmatched. Germline CDR1 DFQATT, CDR2 SNEGSKA (reference sequence). The CDR3: CSASGGGLALETQYF. DNA for the CDR3: TGCAGTGCTAGTGGTGGTGGACTAGCTTTGGAGACCCAGTACTTC.